The 30 T cell receptor beta chains below were found in one sample sequenced in a study of T cells in Graves' hyperthyroidism and ophthalmopathy. Amplified TCR beta CDR3 regions derived from RNA transcripts. HTBI primers were employed in a first-round RT-PCR of the TCR CDR3. From the multiplex PCR reads, TCRdb called clonotypes with MiXCR, one entry per CDR3 protein. The sample carries hundreds of thousands of distinct CDR3 sequences, approximately 14% recorded once. The sample was blood. These receptors were taken from a man younger than 35 with Graves' ophthalmopathy.

The table lists this clonotype with many counts. The gene calls are TRBV20-1 and TRBJ2-5, with TRBD2 identical over 11 bases. V lost 5 bases and J lost 4; bases outside the gene matches: 9. CDR1 and CDR2 (germline): DFQATT, SNEGSKA (reference sequence). This CDR3 has 15 residues. DNA for the CDR3: TGCAGTGCTGCGGTCACTAGCGGGAGTGGAGAGACCCAGTACTTC. This gives the protein CSAAVTSGSGETQYF.

The V call is TRBV15, the J call TRBJ1-5; a possible D gene is TRBD1 (6 bases). Trimming took off 3 bases at V and 7 bases at J, with 10 bases between the two ends. This CDR3 is built from 13 residues. From germline, CDR1 is LNHNV and CDR2 YYDKDF (reference sequence). The chain's CDR3 is CATSSLQGQPQHF. The CDR3 DNA sequence: TGTGCCACCAGCAGCCTCCAGGGGCAGCCCCAGCATTTT.

This clonotype was detected ten times or more. The chain has TRBV7-9 and TRBJ2-5; TRBD1 aligns across 9 bases. V lost 5 bases, J lost 5 bases, and 9 bases stayed unmatched. The CDR3 has 15 residues. Germline CDR1 and CDR2: SEHNR and FQNEAQ (reference sequence). CDR3 nucleotide sequence: TGTGCCAGCAGCCAAGGGACAGGGACCTTGGAGACCCAGTACTTC. Protein sequence: CASSQGTGTLETQYF.

The J gene is TRBJ2-2, the V gene TRBV10-3; 11 bases are a match to TRBD1. CDR3 length: 16 amino acids. Trimming took 2 bases from V and 3 from J; bases not matched to a gene: 2. CDR1 and CDR2 (germline): ENHRY, SYGVKD. The CDR3 DNA reads as TGTGCCATCAGTGAGGGACAGGGGGCCTACACCGGGGAGCTGTTTTTT. This translates into CAISEGQGAYTGELFF.

This clonotype was recorded a few times. The genes are TRBV7-8 and TRBJ2-2; 8 bases match TRBD1. This CDR3 contains 15 residues. The germline CDR1 and CDR2 sequences are SGHVS and FQNEAQ. V shed 5 bases and J 4 bases; nucleotides not matched to a gene: 6. The CDR3 is CASSNRQGTTGELFF. CDR3 DNA: TGTGCCAGCAGCAACCGACAGGGGACCACCGGGGAGCTGTTTTTT.

This clonotype was observed many times. The chain recombines TRBV3-1 with TRBJ2-3, with 8 bases matching TRBD2. Germline V gives CDR1 LGHDT, CDR2 YNNKEL (reference sequence). Unmatched junction bases numbered 12, after V lost 10 bases and J lost 9 bases. The CDR3 totals 13 residues. CDR3 DNA: TGTGCCAAGATAAGCGGGGGAGAATTGACGCAGTATTTT. Its translation is CAKISGGELTQYF.

The sample holds many counts of this clonotype. CDR3 amino acids: CASSQAGGGANYGYTF. CDR3 DNA sequence: TGTGCCAGCAGCCAAGCTGGGGGGGGAGCTAACTATGGCTACACCTTC. The chain is built from TRBV3-1 and TRBJ1-2, with a weak D call TRBD1 (5 bases). V was trimmed by 1 base and J by 0 bases, leaving 12 bases between them. This CDR3 has 16 amino acids. Germline CDR1 is LGHDT and CDR2 is YNNKEL (reference sequence).

This clonotype appeared many times. The V gene is TRBV5-1, the J gene TRBJ2-7; tentative D call: TRBD2 (7 bases). The CDR3 loop spans 16 amino acids. V shed 1 base and J shed 2 bases, with 16 bases lying between them. CDR1 is SGHRS and CDR2 is YFSETQ in the germline V gene. CDR3 region: CASSLQILGGPYEQYF. In DNA, the CDR3 is TGCGCCAGCAGCTTGCAAATACTGGGGGGGCCCTACGAGCAGTACTTC.

In this sample, this clonotype turned up many times. This chain uses TRBV24-1 with TRBJ1-2; 9 bases align to TRBD1. The ends lost 4 bases at V and 8 bases at J; junction bases unmatched: 7. Germline V gives CDR1 KGHDR, CDR2 SFDVKD. CDR3 length: 14 amino acids. In nucleotides, the CDR3 is TGTGCCACCAGTGACACGGGACAGGGATTCGGCTACACCTTC. Residues: CATSDTGQGFGYTF.

In its sample, this clonotype was seen many times. The genes are TRBV18 and TRBJ2-1, with a tentative D call TRBD1 (6 bases). CDR3 size: 14 residues. Per the germline V gene, CDR1 is KGHSH and CDR2 is LQKENI. Trimming shortened V by 3 bases and J by 5 bases, and 11 bases separated the two germline ends. The CDR3: CASSPGAPHNEQFF. CDR3 sequence (DNA): TGTGCCAGCTCACCGGGGGCGCCCCACAATGAGCAGTTCTTC. Supplemented by reference TRBV18 and TRBJ2-1, the full variable domain reads NAGVMQNPRHLVRRRGQEARLRCSPMKGHSHVYWYRQLPEEGLKFMVYLQKENIIDESGMPKERFSAEFPKEGPSILRIQQVVRGDSAAYFCASSPGAPHNEQFFGPGTRLTVL.

To note about this clonotype: It may be a read error: a sequence one base away is much more abundant. V is TRBV5-1 and J is TRBJ2-3; D is perhaps TRBD2 (7 bases). This CDR3 is 15 amino acids long. Germline V gene data show CDR1 as SGHRS and CDR2 as YFSETQ. V was trimmed by 1 base and J by 10 bases, leaving 19 bases between them. In nucleotides, the CDR3 is TGCGCCAGCAGCTTGTCCGGCGGGGGCGAAAATGCGCAGTATTTT. Translation: CASSLSGGGENAQYF.

This clonotype was recorded at least ten times. At one end, the junction sequence differs from germline, possibly due to a read error. The V call is TRBV5-1, the J call TRBJ2-1, with 12 bases lining up with TRBD2. Looked up from germline, CDR1 is SGHRS and CDR2 is YFSETQ. The CDR3 totals 15 residues. For the CDR3, the DNA is TGTGCCAGCAGTTCCTCTAGCGGGGGGGCCAATGAGCAGTTCTTC. Its protein is CASSSSSGGANEQFF.

This clonotype was detected only once. The chain combines TRBV5-4 with TRBJ1-4; unclear D gene. The CDR3 is 16 amino acids. V lost 4 bases and J 4 bases, leaving 17 bases between the germline ends. Germline values: CDR1 SGHNT, CDR2 YYREEE (reference sequence). This CDR3 reads CASSKATGSDNEKLFF. CDR3 nucleotides: TGTGCCAGCAGCAAGGCTACGGGCAGCGATAATGAAAAACTGTTTTTT.

This clonotype occurred many times. This chain links TRBV12-3 or TRBV12-4 with TRBJ2-2; weak D call: TRBD2 (5 bases). Trimming stripped 6 bases from V and 7 bases from J, with 12 bases between. The CDR3 is made up of 13 amino acids. The CDR3 is CASSLGGGGELFF. In nucleotides, the CDR3 is TGTGCCAGCAGCCTAGGCGGAGGCGGGGAGCTGTTTTTT.

This clonotype was recorded many times. This chain connects TRBV6-1 to TRBJ2-2; D gene unclear. The germline V gene encodes CDR1 MNHNS and CDR2 SASEGT. This CDR3 has 16 amino acids. The V end lost 0 bases, the J end lost 1 base, and 9 bases lay between the germline ends. The CDR3: CASSEAKDENTGELFF. In DNA form, the CDR3 reads TGTGCCAGCAGTGAAGCCAAGGACGAGAACACCGGGGAGCTGTTTTTT.

This clonotype occurred many times. The chain is built from TRBV24-1 and TRBJ2-5; D call uncertain. Germline CDR1 and CDR2: KGHDR and SFDVKD. V shed 2 bases and J shed 0 bases, with 15 bases lying between them. The CDR3 is made up of 17 amino acids. CDR3 sequence: CATSDYLVGKDQETQYF. The CDR3 DNA sequence: TGTGCCACCAGTGATTATCTGGTAGGGAAGGACCAAGAGACCCAGTACTTC.

This clonotype was counted at least ten times. The chain links TRBV3-1 to TRBJ2-5; D is ambiguous. The ends were cut back, 2 bases at V and 2 bases at J, with 3 bases in the middle. The CDR3 consists of 12 residues. The germline gives CDR1 LGHDT, CDR2 YNNKEL (reference sequence). The CDR3 region is CASSQSQETQYF. CDR3 coding DNA: TGTGCCAGCAGCCAATCTCAAGAGACCCAGTACTTC.

This chain connects TRBV15 to TRBJ2-5; 7 positions agree with TRBD2. Germline-derived CDR1 and CDR2 are LNHNV and YYDKDF (reference sequence). The ends lost 4 bases at V and 1 base at J; junction bases unmatched: 9. This CDR3 region has 16 residues. The DNA of the CDR3 is TGTGCCACCAGCAAGGGGTTGGGAGGGACCCAAGAGACCCAGTACTTC. It yields the protein CATSKGLGGTQETQYF.

This clonotype was counted many times. The V and J genes are TRBV27 and TRBJ2-3, with 8 positions matching TRBD2. Germline CDR1 and CDR2: MNHEY and SMNVEV (reference sequence). The CDR3 length is 19 residues. V lost 6 bases to trimming and J lost 0 bases; unmatched junction nucleotides: 17. The CDR3 loop reads CASSWGKVAGTPSTDTQYF. The CDR3 region has the DNA TGTGCCAGCAGCTGGGGGAAGGTAGCGGGGACCCCTAGCACAGATACGCAGTATTTT.

This clonotype was seen repeatedly, ten times or more. The V and J genes are TRBV11-2 and TRBJ2-7, with 8 bases identical to TRBD1. After removal of 2 bases from V and 2 bases from J, the junction contained 5 bases not matched to a gene. The CDR3 runs to 15 residues. Germline loops: CDR1 SGHAT, CDR2 FQNNGV. CDR3 DNA sequence: TGTGCCAGCAGCTTATACCCAGGGGGCACCTACGAGCAGTACTTC. Protein sequence: CASSLYPGGTYEQYF.

This clonotype was seen many times. This CDR3 reads CASSELAGGGETQYF. The CDR3 DNA reads as TGTGCCAGCAGTGAACTAGCGGGGGGCGGAGAGACCCAGTACTTC. The genes are TRBV6-1 and TRBJ2-5; TRBD2 matches 11 bases. This CDR3 has 15 amino acids. Germline CDR1 and CDR2: MNHNS and SASEGT. V shed 2 bases and J 4 bases; nucleotides not matched to a gene: 3.

This clonotype was picked up many times. The chain has TRBV3-1 and TRBJ1-1; D is uncertain. CDR3 length equals 12 residues. V lost 6 bases and J 0 bases, leaving 5 bases between the germline ends. Germline lookup yields CDR1 LGHDT and CDR2 YNNKEL (reference sequence). The DNA for the CDR3 is TGTGCCAGCAGGCGATTGAACACTGAAGCTTTCTTT. Its translation is CASRRLNTEAFF.

The table lists this clonotype with many counts. The chain is built from TRBV3-1 and TRBJ1-1; a possible D gene is TRBD1 (6 bases). The CDR3 is made up of 12 amino acids. V shed 2 bases and J shed 10 bases, with 11 bases lying between them. CDR1 is LGHDT and CDR2 is YNNKEL in the germline V gene (reference sequence). CDR3 sequence (DNA): TGTGCCAGCAGCCAAAGGGGGGGGGGAGCTTTCTTT. Translating gives CASSQRGGGAFF.

This rearrangement joins TRBV7-2 to TRBJ2-7, with 10 bases lining up with TRBD2. CDR3 length equals 16 residues. J lost 6 bases, V lost 5 bases, and 13 bases had no gene match. Per germline, CDR1 SGHTA and CDR2 FQGNSA. The DNA for the CDR3 is TGTGCCAGCAGCCCTTCTCTAGCGGGAGCGGGGCTCGAGCAGTACTTC. Its translation: CASSPSLAGAGLEQYF.

The CDR3 region has the DNA TGTGCCTGGGGGCCGGGGAGAAGTTATGGCTACACCTTC. Protein sequence: CAWGPGRSYGYTF. The chain combines TRBV30 with TRBJ1-2; D remains unclear. The germline V gene encodes CDR1 GTSNPN and CDR2 SVGIG (reference sequence). V gave up 5 bases and J gave up 5 bases, with 15 bases separating them. CDR3 length: 13 residues.

This clonotype occurred many times. The chain carries TRBV24-1 and TRBJ2-5; no reliable D call. V lost 0 bases, J lost 5 bases, and 12 bases lay in between. This CDR3 comprises 15 residues. CDR1 and CDR2 (germline): KGHDR, SFDVKD. Here the CDR3 reads CATSDLNSYPETQYF. The CDR3 coding sequence is TGTGCCACCAGTGATTTGAACTCTTACCCGGAGACCCAGTACTTC.

The chain recombines TRBV6-2 or TRBV6-3 with TRBJ2-6, with TRBD1 identical over 9 bases. V dropped 7 bases and J dropped 4; count of bases not matched to a gene: 17. The germline V gene encodes CDR1 MNHEY and CDR2 SVGEGT. The CDR3 has 19 residues. The CDR3 is CASTLRWAGTGFGANVLTF. As DNA, the CDR3 is TGTGCCAGCACTCTCAGGTGGGCCGGGACAGGGTTCGGGGCCAACGTCCTGACTTTC.

This clonotype was detected many times. V gene TRBV20-1 combines with J gene TRBJ2-7; D is perhaps TRBD2 (7 bases). Germline assignment: CDR1 DFQATT and CDR2 SNEGSKA (reference sequence). Deletions cut 7 bases from V and 7 bases from J, with 14 bases between. CDR3 size: 11 residues. The CDR3 loop is CSGGGGGEQYF. The CDR3 coding sequence is TGCAGTGGGGGAGGGGGTGGGGAGCAGTACTTC.

In its sample, this clonotype was seen many times. The chain links TRBV20-1 to TRBJ2-5, with 8 bases fitting TRBD1. This CDR3 spans 16 amino acids. The V and J ends lost 5 bases and 0 bases, in that order; junction bases with no gene match: 11. Germline V gene data show CDR1 as DFQATT and CDR2 as SNEGSKA (reference sequence). DNA for the CDR3: TGCAGTGCTCCGGGGGACAGGCGATATTACCAAGAGACCCAGTACTTC. Translated: CSAPGDRRYYQETQYF.

The V call is TRBV10-1, the J call TRBJ2-3; no clear D gene. Germline CDR1 reads WNHNN; CDR2 reads SYGVQD (reference sequence). Trimming shortened V by 2 bases and J by 4 bases, and 13 bases separated the two germline ends. The CDR3 has 15 residues. CDR3 sequence: CASSEAESGADTQYF. In DNA form, the CDR3 reads TGCGCCAGCAGTGAGGCGGAGAGTGGGGCAGATACGCAGTATTTT.